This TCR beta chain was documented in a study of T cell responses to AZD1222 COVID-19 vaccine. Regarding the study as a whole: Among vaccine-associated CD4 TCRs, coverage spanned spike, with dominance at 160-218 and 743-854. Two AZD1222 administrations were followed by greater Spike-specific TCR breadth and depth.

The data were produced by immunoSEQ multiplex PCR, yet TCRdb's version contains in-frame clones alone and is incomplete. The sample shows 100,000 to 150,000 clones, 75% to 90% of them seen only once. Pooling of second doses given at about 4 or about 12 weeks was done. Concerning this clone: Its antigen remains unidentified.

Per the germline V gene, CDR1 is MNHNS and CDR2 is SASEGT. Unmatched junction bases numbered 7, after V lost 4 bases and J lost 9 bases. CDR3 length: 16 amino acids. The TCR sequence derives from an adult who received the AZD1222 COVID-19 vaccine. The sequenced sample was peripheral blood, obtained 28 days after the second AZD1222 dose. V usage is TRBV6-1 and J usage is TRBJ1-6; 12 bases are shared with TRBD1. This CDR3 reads CASSARDRGQSSPLHF. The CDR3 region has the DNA TGTGCCAGCAGTGCCCGGGACAGGGGGCAGAGTTCACCCCTCCACTTT.